Listed here are 15 T cell receptor beta chains from one sample, sequenced in a study of cytomegalovirus exposure and HLA in healthy donors. The primer mix had 60 Vbeta and 13 Jbeta primers. The method was immunoSEQ multiplex PCR; TCRdb's version includes in-frame clones alone and lacks a portion of them. The table has approximately 190,000 clones, around 83% seen once. Sequencing was carried out using PBMCs. The source is a man in his forties in good health and CMV-seropositive.

The gene calls are TRBV6-6 and TRBJ2-7, with 9 bases lining up with TRBD1. The CDR3 has 12 residues. The germline gives CDR1 MNHNY, CDR2 SVGAGI (reference sequence). V trimming: 10 bases; J trimming: 4 bases; junction bases outside the gene matches: 5. CDR3 sequence: CAIGQGNYEQYF. CDR3 bases: TGTGCCATAGGACAGGGGAATTACGAGCAGTACTTC.

The rearrangement joins TRBV14 to TRBJ2-5; D is possibly TRBD1 (5 bases). The V gene's germline CDR1 is SGHDN and CDR2 FVKESK. Trimming stripped 3 bases from V and 5 bases from J, with 13 bases between. The CDR3 spans 14 residues. As DNA, the CDR3 is TGTGCCAGCAGCCATCGCCAGGGTAGGGAGACCCAGTACTTC. Its protein is CASSHRQGRETQYF.

This clone was seen a few times. The CDR3 DNA follows: TGTGCCAGCAGCATTGGGGCTTACGAGCAGTACTTC. It is translated as CASSIGAYEQYF. The chain joins TRBV5-6 to TRBJ2-7; a weak D match, TRBD1 (5 bases). The germline V and J ends were trimmed by 4 bases and 4 bases, with 9 bases remaining between them. This CDR3 region has 12 residues. Germline assignment: CDR1 SGHDT and CDR2 YYEEEE.

The genes are TRBV19 and TRBJ2-5; TRBD2 matches 14 bases. CDR1 and CDR2 from the germline V gene are LNHDA and SQIVND (reference sequence). The CDR3 consists of 19 residues. Trimming at V came to 4 bases and at J to 4 bases, leaving 14 bases not matched to a gene. The DNA for the CDR3 is TGTGCCAGTAGTAGAGGGGCGGGGACTAGCGGGAGTTCGGGAGAGACCCAGTACTTC. Encoded protein: CASSRGAGTSGSSGETQYF.

This clone occurred once. This chain links TRBV9 with TRBJ1-1; weak D call: TRBD1 (5 bases). Looked up from germline, CDR1 is SGDLS and CDR2 is YYNGEE. The CDR3 consists of 14 residues. Trimming removed 6 bases from V and 4 bases from J, with 16 bases in between. The CDR3 DNA reads TGTGCCAGCACCATGGGGGGAGGGAGCACTGAAGCTTTCTTT. This sequence encodes CASTMGGGSTEAFF.

The chain recombines TRBV6-5 with TRBJ1-4; D not certain. CDR1 MNHEY and CDR2 SVGAGI come from the germline V gene. The V gene lost 10 bases and the J gene lost 8 bases, with 11 bases spanning the gap. The CDR3 extends over 11 amino acids. The CDR3 DNA follows: TGTGCCACCAAGGAGGAAGAAAAACTGTTTTTT. Translation gives CATKEEEKLFF.

The V gene is TRBV7-9, the J gene TRBJ2-2, with TRBD2 identical over 7 bases. The CDR3 length is 16 residues. The germline CDR1 and CDR2 sequences are SEHNR and FQNEAQ (reference sequence). V shed 2 bases, J shed 2 bases, and the junction held 5 bases outside the gene matches. The CDR3 nucleotides read TGTGCCAGCAGCTTACGTAGCGGGCTAAACACCGGGGAGCTGTTTTTT. Translating it yields CASSLRSGLNTGELFF.

The J gene is TRBJ1-2, the V gene TRBV4-2; TRBD1 aligns across 12 bases. Losses at the gene ends were 3 bases for V and 3 bases for J; bases not matched to a gene: 5. CDR1 and CDR2 (germline): LGHNA, YNFKEQ. CDR3 length equals 16 residues. In nucleotides, the CDR3 is TGTGCCAGCAGCCAGGGGACAGGGGGCGGTGACTATGGCTACACCTTC. It translates to CASSQGTGGGDYGYTF.

The genes are TRBV14 and TRBJ1-1, with D possibly matching TRBD1 (5 bases). The CDR3 extends over 14 amino acids. Trimming stripped 4 bases from V and 7 bases from J, with 16 bases between. Germline CDR1 reads SGHDN; CDR2 reads FVKESK. The CDR3 here is CASSLLPGGIEAFF. The CDR3 DNA is TGTGCCAGCAGCCTCCTCCCGGGGGGGATTGAAGCTTTCTTT.

This rearrangement joins TRBV2 to TRBJ2-7; maybe TRBD1 (6 bases). Trimming took 7 bases from V and 0 from J, leaving 25 bases between them. CDR3 length: 18 amino acids. Per the germline V gene, CDR1 is SNHLY and CDR2 is FYNNEI. The CDR3 reads CASTQRRLAVRGSYEQYF. CDR3 coding DNA: TGTGCCAGCACTCAAAGGCGGCTAGCTGTCAGGGGCTCCTACGAGCAGTACTTC. Combining the CDR3 with reference TRBV2 and TRBJ2-7 gives the whole variable domain EPEVTQTPSHQVTQMGQEVILRCVPISNHLYFYWYRQILGQKVEFLVSFYNNEISEKSEIFDDQFSVERPDGSNFTLKIRSTKLEDSAMYFCASTQRRLAVRGSYEQYFGPGTRLTVT.

The chain carries TRBV18 and TRBJ2-3; D uncertain. V shed 3 bases and J shed 2 bases, with 3 bases lying between them. The CDR3 contains 12 residues. The germline CDR1 and CDR2 sequences are KGHSH and LQKENI. The CDR3: CASSPITDTQYF. The DNA for the CDR3 is TGTGCCAGCTCACCTATCACAGATACGCAGTATTTT. Full variable domain (rest looked up from reference TRBV18 and TRBJ2-3): NAGVMQNPRHLVRRRGQEARLRCSPMKGHSHVYWYRQLPEEGLKFMVYLQKENIIDESGMPKERFSAEFPKEGPSILRIQQVVRGDSAAYFCASSPITDTQYFGPGTRLTVL.

V usage is TRBV19 and J usage is TRBJ2-4; D is uncertain. The CDR3 is made up of 13 amino acids. Trimming took 2 bases from V and 1 from J, leaving 3 bases between them. In germline, CDR1 is LNHDA, CDR2 SQIVND (reference sequence). CDR3 DNA: TGTGCCAGTAGTATACCTGCCAAAAACATTCAGTACTTC. Translated: CASSIPAKNIQYF.

The chain combines TRBV7-2 with TRBJ2-1; TRBD2 matches 13 bases. The CDR3 has 17 residues. Germline V gene lookup returns CDR1 SGHTA and CDR2 FQGNSA. V was clipped by 0 bases and J by 7 bases; unmatched bases: 6. The CDR3 loop reads CASSLAVGLAGENEQFF. The DNA for the CDR3 is TGTGCCAGCAGCTTAGCGGTTGGACTAGCGGGGGAGAATGAGCAGTTCTTC.

The V and J genes are TRBV6-1 and TRBJ2-5; D ambiguous. V was clipped by 2 bases and J by 5 bases, with 12 bases between them. The germline V gene encodes CDR1 MNHNS and CDR2 SASEGT. This CDR3 spans 14 amino acids. In nucleotides, the CDR3 is TGTGCCAGCAGTGAACCGGGTCAAAGGGAGACCCAGTACTTC. Protein product: CASSEPGQRETQYF.

This clone was observed a few times. This rearrangement joins TRBV11-2 to TRBJ2-7; 13 nucleotides line up with TRBD2. The CDR3 extends over 15 amino acids. In germline, CDR1 is SGHAT, CDR2 FQNNGV. Trimming cost V 5 bases and J 4 bases; bases outside gene matches: 5. For the CDR3, the DNA is TGTGCCAGCAGCCGGACTAGCGGGAGCCATTACGAGCAGTACTTC. Its translation: CASSRTSGSHYEQYF.